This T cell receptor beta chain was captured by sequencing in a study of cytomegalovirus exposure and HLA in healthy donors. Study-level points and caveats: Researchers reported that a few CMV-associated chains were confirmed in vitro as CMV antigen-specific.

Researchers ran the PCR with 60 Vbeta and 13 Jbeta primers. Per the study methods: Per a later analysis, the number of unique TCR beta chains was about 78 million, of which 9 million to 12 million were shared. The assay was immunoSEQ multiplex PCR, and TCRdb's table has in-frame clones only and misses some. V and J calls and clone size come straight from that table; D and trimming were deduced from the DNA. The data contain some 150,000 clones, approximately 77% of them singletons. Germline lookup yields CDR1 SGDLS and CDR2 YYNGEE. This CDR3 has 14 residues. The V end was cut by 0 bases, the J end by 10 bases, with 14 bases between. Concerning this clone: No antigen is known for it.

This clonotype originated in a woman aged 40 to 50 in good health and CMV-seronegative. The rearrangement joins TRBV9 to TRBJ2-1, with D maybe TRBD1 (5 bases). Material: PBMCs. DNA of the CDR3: TGTGCCAGCAGCGTAGAGGGGATGCCTGGGGAGCAGTTCTTC. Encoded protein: CASSVEGMPGEQFF. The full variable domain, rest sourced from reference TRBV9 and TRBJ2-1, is DSGVTQTPKHLITATGQRVTLRCSPRSGDLSVYWYQQSLDQGLQFLIQYYNGEERAKGNILERFSAQQFPDLHSELNLSSLELGDSALYFCASSVEGMPGEQFFGPGTRLTVL.